This T cell receptor (beta chain) was observed in a study of cytotoxic CD8 clonotypes in ibrutinib-treated CLL. Study-wide context: Partial responses totalled about 24 and complete responses 2; after median about 67 months, approximately 15 remained remitted and around twelve progressed. Study-wide findings and caveats: Under therapy, public clonotypes either contracted or stayed stable, and they were uncommon. Baseline clonality was higher than in age-matched healthy donors and moved in step with circulating CD8+ T-cell counts.

Libraries were prepared by immunoSEQ multiplex PCR; TCRdb keeps only in-frame clonotypes and omits some of them. There are some 150,000 clones in the sample; about 80% occur only once, and 9.5% to 15% lies in the top ten. As regards this clone: Its specificity is unknown.

There are 13 residues in the CDR3. Looked up from germline, CDR1 is SGHVS and CDR2 is FQNEAQ. With 3 bases removed from V and 0 bases from J, the gap between germline ends came to 4 bases. The origin of this receptor is a human donor with chronic lymphocytic leukemia. The chain carries TRBV7-8 and TRBJ2-3; D remains unclear. The source material was PBMCs, sampled after 12 months of ibrutinib treatment. CDR3 in DNA: TGTGCCAGCAGCTTCGGTAGCACAGATACGCAGTATTTT. The encoded protein is CASSFGSTDTQYF.